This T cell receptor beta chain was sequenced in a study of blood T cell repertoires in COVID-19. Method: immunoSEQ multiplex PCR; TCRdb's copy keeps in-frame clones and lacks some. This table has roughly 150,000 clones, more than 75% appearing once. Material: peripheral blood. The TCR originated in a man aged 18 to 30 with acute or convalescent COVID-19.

DNA for the CDR3: TGCGCCAGCAGCTCTTCGACAGGGCCAGAAGCTTTCTTT. Its translation: CASSSSTGPEAFF. The chain recombines TRBV5-1 with TRBJ1-1, with 7 bases matching TRBD1. This CDR3 is built from 13 residues. After removal of 3 bases from V and 8 bases from J, the junction contained 7 bases not matched to a gene. Germline CDR1 and CDR2: SGHRS and YFSETQ.